This TCR beta chain derives from a study of PD-L1 blockade in urothelial cancer. The germline CDR1 and CDR2 sequences are SGHVS and FNYEAQ. V shed 4 bases, J shed 4 bases, and the junction held 7 bases outside the gene matches. This CDR3 comprises 16 residues. Clones were sequenced by immunoSEQ multiplex PCR, and TCRdb holds only the in-frame ones, with some missing. The sample lists about 52,000 clones, over 65% occurring once. Described time point: pretreatment peripheral blood. Locally advanced or metastatic urothelial carcinoma affected all patients. Sequenced material: PBMCs, taken around atezolizumab (anti-PD-L1) treatment. This receptor was obtained from a man between 50 and 59 years old with urothelial cancer. The chain links TRBV7-6 to TRBJ2-1; 10 bases are shared with TRBD1. This chain's CDR3 is CASSSGDRGFYNEQFF. DNA for the CDR3: TGTGCCAGCAGCTCGGGGGACAGGGGTTTTTACAATGAGCAGTTCTTC.